This TCR beta chain was documented in a study of blood T cell repertoires in COVID-19. Study overall: PBMCs, B-cell-depleted T cells, or T cells provided the cDNA or gDNA that made up the material.

Repertoires were generated with immunoSEQ multiplex PCR, while TCRdb's copy carries only in-frame clones and drops some. The table shows 250,000 to 350,000 clones, with around 86% occurring only once. The CDR3 totals 15 residues. Trimming removed 4 bases from V and 6 bases from J; junction bases left unmatched: 9. Germline V CDR1 and CDR2: MDHEN, SYDVKM. Input material: peripheral blood. The receptor's source is a woman in her fifties or sixties with acute or convalescent COVID-19. This rearrangement joins TRBV28 to TRBJ1-2; 9 bases line up with TRBD1. The CDR3 coding sequence is TGTGCCAGCAGTTCGGGACAGGGAGTAATTAATGGCTACACCTTC. Translating it yields CASSSGQGVINGYTF.